This T cell receptor (beta chain) was captured in a study of control samples from healthy donors and cancer patients. TCRdb's copy holds only in-frame clones and misses some; the assay was immunoSEQ multiplex PCR. This sample has about 160,000 clones, with roughly 90% found just once. Trimming removed 6 bases from V and 4 bases from J, with 14 bases in between. CDR1 is SNHLY and CDR2 is FYNNEI in the germline V gene. The CDR3 is 14 amino acids. This sequence originates from a man aged 25-40 years in good health. The sequenced material came from blood. The genes are TRBV2 and TRBJ2-3; D tentatively fits TRBD1 or TRBD2 (5 bases each). CDR3 region: CASRAGTAADTQYF. The CDR3 DNA reads TGTGCCAGCAGGGCCGGGACGGCCGCAGATACGCAGTATTTT. The full variable domain, completed using reference TRBV2 and TRBJ2-3, is EPEVTQTPSHQVTQMGQEVILRCVPISNHLYFYWYRQILGQKVEFLVSFYNNEISEKSEIFDDQFSVERPDGSNFTLKIRSTKLEDSAMYFCASRAGTAADTQYFGPGTRLTVL.